Shown below are 2 T cell receptor beta chains from a single sample sequenced in a study of identical twins. TCRdb reanalysed the 5' RACE reads using MiXCR and keeps one entry per CDR3 protein. There are 450,000 or so distinct CDR3 sequences in the sample; 13% to 15% occur only once, and approximately 0.98% lies in the top ten. These data were likewise used in another study, on yellow fever vaccine responses in identical twins.

The sequenced sample was CD4+ T cells sorted from blood. These receptors were obtained from a woman younger than 30 in good health.

The V call is TRBV6-1, the J call TRBJ2-2; weak D call: TRBD1 (8 bases). The CDR3 length is 16 residues. The V and J ends lost 6 bases and 4 bases respectively, with 18 bases between them. CDR1 MNHNS and CDR2 SASEGT come from the germline V gene. Written as DNA, the CDR3 is TGTGCCAGCAGGGCAACAGGGGGGGCCGGCACCGGGGAGCTGTTTTTT. Translating gives CASRATGGAGTGELFF.

This clonotype showed up many times. The CDR3 protein is CASSLVPDTGELFF. The CDR3 nucleotides are TGTGCCAGCAGCTTAGTACCGGACACCGGGGAGCTGTTTTTT. The chain has TRBV11-2 and TRBJ2-2; D ambiguous. Trimming took 1 base from V and 3 from J, leaving 6 bases between them. The length of the CDR3 is 14 residues. CDR1 SGHAT and CDR2 FQNNGV come from the germline V gene.